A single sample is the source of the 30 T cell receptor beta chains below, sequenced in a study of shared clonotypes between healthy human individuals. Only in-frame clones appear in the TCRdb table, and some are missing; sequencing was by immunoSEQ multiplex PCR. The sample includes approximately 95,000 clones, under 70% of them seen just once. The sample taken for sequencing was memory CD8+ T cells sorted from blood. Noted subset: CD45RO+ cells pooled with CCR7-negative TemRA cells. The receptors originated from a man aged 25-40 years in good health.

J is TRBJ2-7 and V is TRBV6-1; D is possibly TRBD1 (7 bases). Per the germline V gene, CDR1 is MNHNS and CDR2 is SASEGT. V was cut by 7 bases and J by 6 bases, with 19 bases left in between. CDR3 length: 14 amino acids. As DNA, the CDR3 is TGTGCCAGCACGGCGGGACAGTTTTATCGCGAGCAGTACTTC. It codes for CASTAGQFYREQYF.

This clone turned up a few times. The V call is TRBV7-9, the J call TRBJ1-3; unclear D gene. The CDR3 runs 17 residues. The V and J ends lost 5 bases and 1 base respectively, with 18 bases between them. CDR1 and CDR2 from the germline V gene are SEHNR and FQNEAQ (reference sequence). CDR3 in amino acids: CASSPTFLEVSGNTIYF. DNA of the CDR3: TGTGCCAGCAGCCCAACGTTCCTGGAGGTTTCTGGAAACACCATATATTTT.

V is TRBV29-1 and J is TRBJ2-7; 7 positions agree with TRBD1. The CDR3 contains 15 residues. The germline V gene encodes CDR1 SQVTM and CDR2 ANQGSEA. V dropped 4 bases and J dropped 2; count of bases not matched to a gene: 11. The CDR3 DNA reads TGCAGCGTTGTTCTAATCGGGACAGTAGCCTACGAGCAGTACTTC. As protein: CSVVLIGTVAYEQYF.

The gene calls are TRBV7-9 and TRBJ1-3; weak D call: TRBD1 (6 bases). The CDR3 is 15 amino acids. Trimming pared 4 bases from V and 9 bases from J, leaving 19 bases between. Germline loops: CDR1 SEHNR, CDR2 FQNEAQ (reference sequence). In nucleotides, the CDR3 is TGTGCCAGCAGCTCTCCGAGGGGGGAGAGTAGCACCATATATTTT. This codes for CASSSPRGESSTIYF.

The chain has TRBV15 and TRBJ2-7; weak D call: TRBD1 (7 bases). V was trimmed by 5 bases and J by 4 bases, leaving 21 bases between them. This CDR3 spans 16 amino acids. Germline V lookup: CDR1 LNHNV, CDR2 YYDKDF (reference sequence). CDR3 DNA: TGTGCCACCAGCGGGGGGAGAAGAGGGGGCGCGTACGAGCAGTACTTC. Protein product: CATSGGRRGGAYEQYF.

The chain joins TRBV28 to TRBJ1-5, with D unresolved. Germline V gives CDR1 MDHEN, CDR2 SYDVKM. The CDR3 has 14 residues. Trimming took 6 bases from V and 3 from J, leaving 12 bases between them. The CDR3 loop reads CASRIGEYNQPQHF. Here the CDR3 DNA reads TGTGCCAGCAGAATCGGGGAGTACAATCAGCCCCAGCATTTT.

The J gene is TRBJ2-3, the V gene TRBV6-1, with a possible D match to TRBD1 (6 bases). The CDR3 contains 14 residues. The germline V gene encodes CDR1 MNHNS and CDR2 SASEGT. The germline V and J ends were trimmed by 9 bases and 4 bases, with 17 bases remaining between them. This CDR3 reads CASKTGSHSDTQYF. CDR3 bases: TGTGCCAGTAAAACAGGGTCACACTCAGATACGCAGTATTTT.

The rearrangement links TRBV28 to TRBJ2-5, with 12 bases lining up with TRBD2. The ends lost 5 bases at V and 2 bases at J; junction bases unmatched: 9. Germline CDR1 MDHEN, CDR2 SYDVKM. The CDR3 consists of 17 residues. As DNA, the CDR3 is TGTGCCAGCAGTCGACTAGCGGGAGAGGGGTGGCAAGAGACCCAGTACTTC. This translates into CASSRLAGEGWQETQYF.

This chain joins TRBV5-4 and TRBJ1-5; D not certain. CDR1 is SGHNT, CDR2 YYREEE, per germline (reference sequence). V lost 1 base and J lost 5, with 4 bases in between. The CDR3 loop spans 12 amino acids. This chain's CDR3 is CASSLQDQPQHF. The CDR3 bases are TGTGCCAGCAGCTTGCAAGATCAGCCCCAGCATTTT.

CDR3 residues: CASSAWTGLNTEAFF. Here the CDR3 DNA reads TGTGCCAGCAGCGCTTGGACAGGTCTGAACACTGAAGCTTTCTTT. The genes are TRBV9 and TRBJ1-1; 7 bases match TRBD1. V trimming: 3 bases; J trimming: 0 bases; junction bases outside the gene matches: 5. Germline V gene lookup returns CDR1 SGDLS and CDR2 YYNGEE. This CDR3 has 15 amino acids.

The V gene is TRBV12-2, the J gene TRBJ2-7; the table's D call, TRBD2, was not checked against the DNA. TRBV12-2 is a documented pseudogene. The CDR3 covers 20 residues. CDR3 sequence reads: CASRNRFILRTSGSPREQYF. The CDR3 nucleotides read TGTGCAAGTCGCAACAGGTTCATACTTCGAACTAGCGGGAGTCCACGCGAGCAGTACTTC.

CDR3 nucleotide sequence: TGTGCCAGTAGTATAGCTCGTCTCGACTCTGGAAACACCATATATTTT. The encoded protein is CASSIARLDSGNTIYF. V gene TRBV19 combines with J gene TRBJ1-3; unclear D gene. From germline, CDR1 is LNHDA and CDR2 SQIVND (reference sequence). The CDR3 runs to 16 residues. With 1 base removed from V and 0 bases from J, the gap between germline ends came to 10 bases.

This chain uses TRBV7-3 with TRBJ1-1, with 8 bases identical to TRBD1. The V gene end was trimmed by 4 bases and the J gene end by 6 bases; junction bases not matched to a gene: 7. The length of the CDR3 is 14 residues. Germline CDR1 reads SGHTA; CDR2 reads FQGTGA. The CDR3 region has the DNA TGTGCCAGCAGCTCCCGACAGGGGAGTCCTGAAGCTTTCTTT. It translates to CASSSRQGSPEAFF.

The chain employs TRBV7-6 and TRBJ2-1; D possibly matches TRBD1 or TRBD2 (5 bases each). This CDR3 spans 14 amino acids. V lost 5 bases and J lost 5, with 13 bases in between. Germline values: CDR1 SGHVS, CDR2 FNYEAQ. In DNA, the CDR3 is TGTGCCAGCAGCGAGGGACGGAATCACAATGAGCAGTTCTTC. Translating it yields CASSEGRNHNEQFF.

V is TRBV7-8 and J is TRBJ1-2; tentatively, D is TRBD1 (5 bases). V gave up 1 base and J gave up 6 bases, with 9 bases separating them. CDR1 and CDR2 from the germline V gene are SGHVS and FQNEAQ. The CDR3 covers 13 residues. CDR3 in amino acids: CASSLGRGNGYTF. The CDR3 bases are TGTGCCAGCAGCTTAGGTCGGGGGAATGGCTACACCTTC.

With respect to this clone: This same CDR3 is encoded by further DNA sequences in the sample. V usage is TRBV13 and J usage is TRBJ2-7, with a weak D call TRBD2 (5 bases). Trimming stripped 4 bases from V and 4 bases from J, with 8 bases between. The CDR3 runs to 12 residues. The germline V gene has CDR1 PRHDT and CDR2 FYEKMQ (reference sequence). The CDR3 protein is CASSSEGYEQYF. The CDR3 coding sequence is TGTGCCAGCAGCTCTGAGGGTTACGAGCAGTACTTC.

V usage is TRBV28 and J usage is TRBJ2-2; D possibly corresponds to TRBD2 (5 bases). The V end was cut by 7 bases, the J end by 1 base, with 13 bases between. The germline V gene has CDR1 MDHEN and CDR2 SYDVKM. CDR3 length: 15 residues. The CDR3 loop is CASIPGSGNTGELFF. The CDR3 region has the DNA TGTGCCAGCATACCGGGATCGGGGAACACCGGGGAGCTGTTTTTT.

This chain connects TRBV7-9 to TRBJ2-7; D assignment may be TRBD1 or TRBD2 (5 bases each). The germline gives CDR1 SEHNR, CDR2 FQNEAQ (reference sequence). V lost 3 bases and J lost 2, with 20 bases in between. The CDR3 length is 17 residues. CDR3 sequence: CASSFGTSLGSPYEQYF. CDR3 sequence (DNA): TGTGCCAGCAGCTTTGGGACCTCCCTGGGGTCCCCCTACGAGCAGTACTTC.

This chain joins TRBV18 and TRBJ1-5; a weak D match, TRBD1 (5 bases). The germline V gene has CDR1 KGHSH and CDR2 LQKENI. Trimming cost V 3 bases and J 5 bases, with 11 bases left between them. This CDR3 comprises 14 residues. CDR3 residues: CASSPGGGDQPQHF. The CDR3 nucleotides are TGTGCCAGCTCACCGGGGGGAGGCGATCAGCCCCAGCATTTT.

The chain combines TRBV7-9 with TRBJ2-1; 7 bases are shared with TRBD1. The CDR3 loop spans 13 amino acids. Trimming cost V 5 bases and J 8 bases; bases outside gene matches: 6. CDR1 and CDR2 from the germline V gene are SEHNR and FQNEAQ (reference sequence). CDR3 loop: CASSNRQGHEQFF. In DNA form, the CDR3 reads TGTGCCAGCAGCAACCGACAGGGACATGAGCAGTTCTTC.

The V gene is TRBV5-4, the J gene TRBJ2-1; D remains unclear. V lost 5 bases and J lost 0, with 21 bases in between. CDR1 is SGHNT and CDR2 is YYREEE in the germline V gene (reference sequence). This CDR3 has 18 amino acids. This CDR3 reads CASRPLPPFTSSYNEQFF. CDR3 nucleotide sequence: TGTGCCAGCAGACCCCTACCCCCCTTTACGAGCTCCTACAATGAGCAGTTCTTC. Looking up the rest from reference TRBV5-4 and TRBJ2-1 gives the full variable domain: ETGVTQSPTHLIKTRGQQVTLRCSSQSGHNTVSWYQQALGQGPQFIFQYYREEENGRGNFPPRFSGLQFPNYSSELNVNALELDDSALYLCASRPLPPFTSSYNEQFFGPGTRLTVL.

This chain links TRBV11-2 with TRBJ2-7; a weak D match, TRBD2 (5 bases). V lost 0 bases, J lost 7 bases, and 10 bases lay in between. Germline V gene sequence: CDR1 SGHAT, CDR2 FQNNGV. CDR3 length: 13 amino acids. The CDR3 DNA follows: TGTGCCAGCAGCTTAGAACCCCCGGGGGAGCAGTACTTC. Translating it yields CASSLEPPGEQYF.

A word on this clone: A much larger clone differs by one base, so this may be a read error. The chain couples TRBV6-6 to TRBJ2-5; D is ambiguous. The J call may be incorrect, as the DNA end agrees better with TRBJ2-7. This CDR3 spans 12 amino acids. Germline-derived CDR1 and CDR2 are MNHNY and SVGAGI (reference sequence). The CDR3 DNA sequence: TGTGCCAGCAGAGGGATATCCTACGAGCAGTACTTC. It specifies CASRGISYEQYF.

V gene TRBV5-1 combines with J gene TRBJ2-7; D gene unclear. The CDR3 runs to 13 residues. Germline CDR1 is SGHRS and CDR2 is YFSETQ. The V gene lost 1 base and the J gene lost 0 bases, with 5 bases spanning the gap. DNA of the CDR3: TGCGCCAGCAGCTTGTCCCCCTCCTACGAGCAGTACTTC. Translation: CASSLSPSYEQYF.

The CDR3 nucleotides read TGCGCCAGCAGCTTGGGTGACCTGGGGACCCAGTACTTC. Translation: CASSLGDLGTQYF. The chain couples TRBV5-1 to TRBJ2-5; D not certain. This CDR3 has 13 amino acids. CDR1 and CDR2 (germline): SGHRS, YFSETQ. Trimming took off 0 bases at V and 7 bases at J, with 10 bases between the two ends.

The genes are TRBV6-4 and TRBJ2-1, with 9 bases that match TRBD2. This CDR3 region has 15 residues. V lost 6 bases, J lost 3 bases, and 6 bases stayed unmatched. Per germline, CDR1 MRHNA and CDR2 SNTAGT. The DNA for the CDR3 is TGTGCCAGCAGCCAGGGCGGGGGGGGCTACAATGAGCAGTTCTTC. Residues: CASSQGGGGYNEQFF.

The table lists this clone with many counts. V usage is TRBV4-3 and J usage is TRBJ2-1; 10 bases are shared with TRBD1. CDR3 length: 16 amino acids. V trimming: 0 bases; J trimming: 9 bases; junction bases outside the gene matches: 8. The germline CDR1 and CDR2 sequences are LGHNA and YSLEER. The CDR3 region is CASSQDSGTGEGEQFF. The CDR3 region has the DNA TGCGCCAGCAGCCAAGACTCCGGGACAGGGGAGGGTGAGCAGTTCTTC.

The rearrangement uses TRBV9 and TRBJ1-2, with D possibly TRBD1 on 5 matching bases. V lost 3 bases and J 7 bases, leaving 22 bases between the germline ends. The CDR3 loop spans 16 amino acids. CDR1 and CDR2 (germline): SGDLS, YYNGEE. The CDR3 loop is CASSAGSGPSLSGYTF. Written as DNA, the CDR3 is TGTGCCAGCAGCGCGGGGTCAGGGCCATCACTTAGTGGCTACACCTTC.

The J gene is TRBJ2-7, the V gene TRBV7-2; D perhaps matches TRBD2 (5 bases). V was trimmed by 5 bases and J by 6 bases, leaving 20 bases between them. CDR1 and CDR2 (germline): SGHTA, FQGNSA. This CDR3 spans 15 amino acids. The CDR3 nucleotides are TGTGCCAGCAGCCCCGAGACTAATCCGGCCCGCGAGCAGTACTTC. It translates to CASSPETNPAREQYF.

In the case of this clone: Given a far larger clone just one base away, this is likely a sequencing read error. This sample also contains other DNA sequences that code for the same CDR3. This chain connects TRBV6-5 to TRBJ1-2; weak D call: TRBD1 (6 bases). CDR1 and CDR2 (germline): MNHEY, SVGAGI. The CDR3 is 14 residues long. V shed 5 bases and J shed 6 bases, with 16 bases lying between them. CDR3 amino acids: CASSQQGGFDGYTF. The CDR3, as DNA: TGTGCCAGCAGTCAACAGGGTGGGTTTGATGGCTACACCTTC.